The present entry profiles one T cell receptor beta chain with its context. This may be a read error: a much more frequent sequence differs by one nucleotide. The sample originates from a study of blood T cell repertoires in COVID-19. Libraries were prepared by immunoSEQ multiplex PCR; TCRdb keeps only in-frame clonotypes and omits some of them. The sample has about 140,000 clones; roughly 80% are singletons. The TCR sequence derives from a woman between 50 and 59 years old with active or convalescent COVID-19. Material for sequencing was peripheral blood.

The DNA of the CDR3 is TGTGCCAGCAGCCTCGGCTACGAGCAGTACTTC. It specifies CASSLGYEQYF. The chain joins TRBV3-1 (or the pseudogene TRBV3-2) to TRBJ2-7; D gene uncertain. The V end was cut by 4 bases, the J end by 3 bases, with 4 bases between. The V gene's germline CDR1 is LGHDT and CDR2 YNNKEL (reference sequence). The CDR3 has 11 amino acids.